The 27 T cell receptor beta chains presented below share a single source sample, sequenced in a study of T cell responses to AZD1222 COVID-19 vaccine. Assay: immunoSEQ multiplex PCR; the TCRdb copy retains only in-frame clones and omits some. In the table there are 150,000 to 190,000 clones, 75% to 90% of which are singletons. Sample: peripheral blood, taken after recovery from COVID-19. All receptors come from an adult who had recovered from COVID-19.

V gene TRBV28 combines with J gene TRBJ2-7; TRBD1 agrees at 11 bases. The CDR3 has 15 residues. V was pared by 6 bases and J by 0 bases, with 4 bases of the junction left unmatched. Germline assignment: CDR1 MDHEN and CDR2 SYDVKM. CDR3 sequence reads: CASRRGQGVSYEQYF. The CDR3 nucleotides are TGTGCCAGCAGGCGGGGACAGGGGGTCTCCTACGAGCAGTACTTC.

V gene TRBV9 combines with J gene TRBJ2-7, with 8 bases matching TRBD1. V shed 0 bases, J shed 5 bases, and the junction held 7 bases outside the gene matches. Germline V gene data show CDR1 as SGDLS and CDR2 as YYNGEE. The CDR3 contains 15 residues. This CDR3 is CASSVAAGGRDEQYF. The CDR3 nucleotides are TGTGCCAGCAGCGTAGCGGCAGGGGGCCGAGACGAGCAGTACTTC.

The J gene is TRBJ1-4, the V gene TRBV4-2, with 7 bases aligning to TRBD1. The CDR3 totals 14 residues. Germline trimming cut 4 bases from V and 8 bases from J; bases unmatched to any gene: 7. Germline V CDR1 and CDR2: LGHNA, YNFKEQ. The chain's CDR3 is CASSPRTGSEKLFF. CDR3 sequence (DNA): TGTGCCAGCAGCCCGCGGACAGGTTCGGAAAAACTGTTTTTT.

J is TRBJ2-3 and V is TRBV28; 7 nucleotides align to TRBD1. The CDR3 covers 14 residues. The germline gives CDR1 MDHEN, CDR2 SYDVKM. V shed 4 bases, J shed 3 bases, and the junction held 4 bases outside the gene matches. CDR3: CASSSYRGTDTQYF. The CDR3 DNA sequence: TGTGCCAGCAGTTCTTACAGGGGAACAGATACGCAGTATTTT.

The chain uses TRBV11-2 and TRBJ1-1, with D perhaps TRBD1 (5 bases). Between the trimmed V and J ends, which lost 5 bases and 3 bases, there was a span of 13 bases. The CDR3 has 14 amino acids. Germline loops: CDR1 SGHAT, CDR2 FQNNGV. The DNA of the CDR3 is TGTGCCAGCAGCCTTCGGGGCAGCGACACTGAAGCTTTCTTT. It is translated as CASSLRGSDTEAFF.

This chain links TRBV11-2 with TRBJ1-3; D not certain. Germline CDR1 SGHAT, CDR2 FQNNGV. The CDR3 has 13 amino acids. Trimming left V 4 bases short and J 4 bases short, with 8 bases between. CDR3 loop: CASSSLSGNTIYF. In DNA form, the CDR3 reads TGTGCCAGCAGCTCCCTCTCCGGAAACACCATATATTTT.

This clone was picked up one time. V gene TRBV27 combines with J gene TRBJ1-4, with TRBD1 as a possible D gene (6 bases). Trimming pared 7 bases from V and 10 bases from J, leaving 25 bases between. The germline gives CDR1 MNHEY, CDR2 SMNVEV (reference sequence). CDR3 size: 16 residues. CDR3 sequence: CASTPAGGQRTRKLFF. In DNA, the CDR3 is TGTGCCAGCACTCCCGCGGGGGGACAACGAACGCGAAAACTGTTTTTT.

The V call is TRBV7-2, the J call TRBJ2-5, with D unclear. The germline V gene has CDR1 SGHTA and CDR2 FQGNSA. Between the trimmed V and J ends, which lost 3 bases and 7 bases, there was a span of 9 bases. The CDR3 is 12 residues long. The CDR3 DNA sequence: TGTGCCAGCAGCTTTCAGCTCGGGACCCAGTACTTC. It specifies CASSFQLGTQYF. Drawing the rest from reference TRBV7-2 and TRBJ2-5, the complete variable domain is GAGVSQSPSNKVTEKGKDVELRCDPISGHTALYWYRQSLGQGLEFLIYFQGNSAPDKSGLPSDRFSAERTGGSVSTLTIQRTQQEDSAVYLCASSFQLGTQYFGPGTRLLVL.

The chain combines TRBV5-6 with TRBJ2-3, with a weak D call TRBD1 (5 bases). Looked up from germline, CDR1 is SGHDT and CDR2 is YYEEEE. The CDR3 loop spans 13 amino acids. V lost 7 bases, J lost 2 bases, and 11 bases lay in between. CDR3 protein: CASAQGNTDTQYF. In nucleotides, the CDR3 is TGTGCCAGCGCTCAGGGTAACACAGATACGCAGTATTTT.

This sequence joins TRBV5-1 and TRBJ2-7; D gene uncertain. The CDR3 is made up of 15 amino acids. Trimming shortened V by 7 bases and J by 0 bases, and 17 bases separated the two germline ends. Germline loops: CDR1 SGHRS, CDR2 YFSETQ. CDR3 residues: CASRPRRESSYEQYF. As DNA, the CDR3 is TGCGCCAGCCGCCCCAGACGTGAAAGCTCCTACGAGCAGTACTTC.

For the CDR3, the DNA is TGTGCCAGCAGCTTAGCTCAAGGTTGGGGTCGAGGAGGGGCCAACGTCCTGACTTTC. It specifies CASSLAQGWGRGGANVLTF. The chain is built from TRBV7-9 and TRBJ2-6; D is unresolved. The CDR3 has 19 residues. The germline V gene has CDR1 SEHNR and CDR2 FQNEAQ (reference sequence). Trimming shortened V by 0 bases and J by 4 bases, and 19 bases separated the two germline ends.

This clone appeared a single time. The chain recombines TRBV5-1 with TRBJ1-2; D is possibly TRBD1 (5 bases). Germline CDR1 reads SGHRS; CDR2 reads YFSETQ. V shed 0 bases and J shed 1 base, with 10 bases lying between them. The CDR3 sequence is 15 residues long. DNA for the CDR3: TGCGCCAGCAGCTTGGCCCAGGGATATAACTATGGCTACACCTTC. Its protein is CASSLAQGYNYGYTF.

The CDR3 loop reads CASSFAGDVNEQFF. CDR3 nucleotides: TGTGCCAGCAGCTTTGCGGGAGATGTGAATGAGCAGTTCTTC. The rearrangement uses TRBV5-4 and TRBJ2-1, with 7 nucleotides matching TRBD2. CDR3 size: 14 residues. After removal of 2 bases from V and 7 bases from J, the junction contained 6 bases not matched to a gene. The germline gives CDR1 SGHNT, CDR2 YYREEE (reference sequence).

The rearrangement links TRBV11-1 to TRBJ2-5; D remains ambiguous. Deletions cut 1 base from V and 5 bases from J, with 11 bases between. The germline V gene has CDR1 SGHAT and CDR2 FQDESV (reference sequence). CDR3 length equals 14 residues. CDR3: CASSLDATGETQYF. DNA for the CDR3: TGTGCCAGCAGCTTAGATGCCACCGGGGAGACCCAGTACTTC.

The rearrangement joins TRBV5-1 to TRBJ2-6; TRBD1 is a possible D gene (5 bases). CDR3 length equals 17 residues. Germline CDR1 and CDR2: SGHRS and YFSETQ. V lost 0 bases to trimming and J lost 4 bases, with 14 bases between them. The CDR3 DNA reads TGCGCCAGCAGCTTGGGACAGCTGGCTGCAGGGGCCAACGTCCTGACTTTC. It specifies CASSLGQLAAGANVLTF.

The chain joins TRBV5-4 to TRBJ1-2; TRBD1 aligns across 8 bases. The CDR3 runs 14 residues. Germline assignment: CDR1 SGHNT and CDR2 YYREEE (reference sequence). The trim removed 4 bases at V and 2 bases at J, leaving 4 bases unmatched. The CDR3: CASSRTGPNYGYTF. CDR3 nucleotides: TGTGCCAGCAGCCGGACAGGGCCCAACTATGGCTACACCTTC.

This sequence joins TRBV24-1 and TRBJ2-2; a weak D match, TRBD2 (6 bases). Trimming left V 9 bases short and J 5 bases short, with 12 bases between. The germline gives CDR1 KGHDR, CDR2 SFDVKD. The CDR3 is made up of 13 amino acids. CDR3 sequence reads: CATQRGGTGELFF. The CDR3 coding sequence is TGTGCCACCCAAAGGGGAGGTACCGGGGAGCTGTTTTTT.

This chain connects TRBV5-6 to TRBJ1-5; no reliable D call. The V gene lost 0 bases and the J gene lost 7 bases, with 11 bases spanning the gap. Germline V gene sequence: CDR1 SGHDT, CDR2 YYEEEE. The CDR3 contains 14 residues. In nucleotides, the CDR3 is TGTGCCAGCAGCTTGGCGATGGGTACCCAGCCCCAGCATTTT. This codes for CASSLAMGTQPQHF. Based on the CDR3 plus reference TRBV5-6 and TRBJ1-5, the full variable domain is DAGVTQSPTHLIKTRGQQVTLRCSPKSGHDTVSWYQQALGQGPQFIFQYYEEEERQRGNFPDRFSGHQFPNYSSELNVNALLLGDSALYLCASSLAMGTQPQHFGDGTRLSIL.

In DNA form, the CDR3 reads TGTGCCAGCAGCCAAGATAGGCGAACTATTTCTGGAAACACCATATATTTT. The encoded protein is CASSQDRRTISGNTIYF. This chain joins TRBV4-2 and TRBJ1-3; D is uncertain. Germline assignment: CDR1 LGHNA and CDR2 YNFKEQ. V shed 0 bases and J shed 1 base, with 13 bases lying between them. CDR3 length equals 17 residues.

This clone was recorded once. The rearrangement links TRBV10-3 to TRBJ1-2; 7 nucleotides align to TRBD1. Germline V gene data show CDR1 as ENHRY and CDR2 as SYGVKD. The V segment lost 7 bases and the J segment 0 bases; nucleotides outside the gene matches: 5. The CDR3 runs to 14 residues. The CDR3 sequence is CAITRDSTNYGYTF. In nucleotides, the CDR3 is TGTGCCATCACCCGGGACAGTACTAACTATGGCTACACCTTC.

V is TRBV10-3 and J is TRBJ2-2; possibly TRBD1 or TRBD2 for D (6 bases each). Trimming pared 3 bases from V and 5 bases from J, leaving 13 bases between. The CDR3 contains 15 residues. Germline assignment: CDR1 ENHRY and CDR2 SYGVKD. The CDR3 is CAISESGGATGELFF. The CDR3 bases are TGTGCCATCAGTGAATCCGGGGGCGCGACCGGGGAGCTGTTTTTT.

This clone was detected only once. V usage is TRBV27 and J usage is TRBJ2-3; D is possibly TRBD1 or TRBD2 (6 bases each). CDR3 length equals 12 residues. Germline-derived CDR1 and CDR2 are MNHEY and SMNVEV (reference sequence). Trimming shortened V by 11 bases and J by 5 bases, and 14 bases separated the two germline ends. CDR3 amino acids: CAVGGHGDTQYF. The CDR3 DNA is TGTGCCGTCGGGGGCCATGGAGATACGCAGTATTTT.

The rearrangement links TRBV9 to TRBJ1-6; unclear D gene. Trimming stripped 0 bases from V and 5 bases from J, with 6 bases between. This CDR3 is 14 amino acids long. From germline, CDR1 is SGDLS and CDR2 YYNGEE. This chain's CDR3 is CASSVVPDNSPLHF. Written as DNA, the CDR3 is TGTGCCAGCAGCGTAGTGCCGGATAATTCACCCCTCCACTTT.

The rearrangement joins TRBV28 to TRBJ2-7; D is unresolved. CDR3 length: 12 amino acids. In germline, CDR1 is MDHEN, CDR2 SYDVKM. Trimming stripped 8 bases from V and 4 bases from J, with 12 bases between. CDR3 sequence (DNA): TGTGCCAGCGGGCCTGACGGGTACGAGCAGTACTTC. Translating it yields CASGPDGYEQYF.

The chain uses TRBV24-1 and TRBJ2-1; 12 bases map to TRBD2. The CDR3 covers 18 residues. CDR1 KGHDR and CDR2 SFDVKD come from the germline V gene. Unmatched junction bases numbered 12, after V lost 3 bases and J lost 7 bases. CDR3 bases: TGTGCCACCAGTGATCCGACACTAGCGGGAGGCTCCAAGAATGAGCAGTTCTTC. Residues: CATSDPTLAGGSKNEQFF.

This clone was counted once. V is TRBV29-1 and J is TRBJ2-1; D is unclear. Germline CDR1 and CDR2: SQVTM and ANQGSEA. V was clipped by 4 bases and J by 3 bases, with 10 bases between them. The CDR3 consists of 13 residues. This chain's CDR3 is CSVATALYNEQFF. The CDR3 coding sequence is TGCAGCGTTGCAACGGCCCTCTACAATGAGCAGTTCTTC.

V gene TRBV27 combines with J gene TRBJ2-1; D is undetermined. Germline lookup yields CDR1 MNHEY and CDR2 SMNVEV (reference sequence). V was pared by 2 bases and J by 4 bases, with 9 bases between. The CDR3 extends over 14 amino acids. The CDR3: CASSLIGDYNEQFF. The DNA for the CDR3 is TGTGCCAGCAGTTTAATTGGGGATTACAATGAGCAGTTCTTC.